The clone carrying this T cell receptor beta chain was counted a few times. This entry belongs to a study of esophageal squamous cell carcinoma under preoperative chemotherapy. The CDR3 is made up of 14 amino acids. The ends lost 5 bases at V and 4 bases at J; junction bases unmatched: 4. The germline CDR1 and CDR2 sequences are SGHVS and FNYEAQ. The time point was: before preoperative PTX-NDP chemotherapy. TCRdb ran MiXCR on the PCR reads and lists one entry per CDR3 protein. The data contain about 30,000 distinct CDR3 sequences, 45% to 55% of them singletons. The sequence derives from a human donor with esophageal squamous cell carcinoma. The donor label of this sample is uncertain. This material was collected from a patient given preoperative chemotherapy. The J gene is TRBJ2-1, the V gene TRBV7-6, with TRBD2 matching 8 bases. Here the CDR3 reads CASSLGTSYNEQFF. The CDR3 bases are TGTGCCAGCAGCCTCGGGACTAGTTACAATGAGCAGTTCTTC.